This is a list of T cell receptor beta chains from one sample in a study of blood T cell repertoires in COVID-19. The method was immunoSEQ multiplex PCR; TCRdb's version includes in-frame clones alone and lacks a portion of them. The sample holds a few hundred thousand clones, around 90% seen once. The sequenced material came from peripheral blood. Receptors originate from a man aged 50 to 60 with acute or convalescent COVID-19. Each CDR3 is given with its conserved first and last residue. A D gene is named only where the DNA matches it firmly. Size is omitted from some rows. Given values are once, few, many or a class for expanded clones.

d_call,clone_size,j_call,v_call,cdr3_aa,cdr3_nt
TRBD2,few,TRBJ2-3,TRBV6-6,CASRPLAGAYTDTQYF,TGTGCCAGCAGACCACTAGCGGGGGCCTACACAGATACGCAGTATTTT
TRBD1,-,TRBJ1-3,TRBV9,CASSVDRGTNTIYF,TGTGCCAGCAGCGTGGACAGGGGGACAAACACCATATATTTT
-,-,TRBJ1-1,TRBV7-9,CASSSGGPVQTAEAFF,TGTGCCAGCAGCTCGGGGGGGCCGGTCCAAACGGCTGAAGCTTTCTTT
-,few,TRBJ1-3,TRBV10-3,CAIGTYSRSGNTIYF,TGTGCCATCGGGACATACTCTCGCTCTGGAAACACCATATATTTT
-,-,TRBJ1-1,TRBV5-1,CASSSPHAGGNTEAFF,TGCGCCAGCAGCTCTCCTCATGCGGGGGGGAACACTGAAGCTTTCTTT
-,-,TRBJ1-2,TRBV7-9,CASSFGAGGNYGYTF,TGTGCCAGCAGTTTTGGGGCAGGAGGGAACTATGGCTACACCTTC
TRBD1,-,TRBJ1-1,TRBV6-6,CASSYPGQGINTEAFF,TGTGCCAGCAGTTACCCGGGACAGGGGATTAACACTGAAGCTTTCTTT
-,-,TRBJ2-5,TRBV5-1,CASSPTSLETQYF,TGCGCCAGCAGCCCGACTAGTCTGGAGACCCAGTACTTC
TRBD1,-,TRBJ2-5,TRBV25-1,CASSEGTRDRGLGTQYF,TGTGCCAGCAGTGAAGGGACTCGGGACAGGGGGCTTGGGACCCAGTACTTC
TRBD2,-,TRBJ2-7,TRBV7-9,CASSFGLAGEYEQYF,TGTGCCAGCAGCTTTGGACTAGCGGGGGAGTACGAGCAGTACTTC
-,-,TRBJ1-2,TRBV19,CASSSPGVGNYGYTF,TGTGCCAGTAGTTCGCCGGGGGTAGGGAACTATGGCTACACCTTC
TRBD2,-,TRBJ2-3,TRBV27,CASSIKAGGFTDTQYF,TGTGCCAGCAGCATTAAAGCGGGGGGGTTTACAGATACGCAGTATTTT
TRBD1,-,TRBJ1-4,TRBV14,CASSYRGGEKLFF,TGTGCCAGCAGCTACAGGGGAGGTGAAAAACTGTTTTTT
-,few,TRBJ1-3,TRBV12-5,CASGTPGNSGNTIYF,TGTGCTAGTGGCACTCCCGGTAATTCTGGAAACACCATATATTTT
-,-,TRBJ1-4,TRBV6-5,CASSYRRTVEKLFF,TGTGCCAGCAGTTACCGACGGACAGTCGAAAAACTGTTTTTT
-,-,TRBJ2-7,TRBV6-5,CASSPLQTSSYEQYF,TGTGCCAGCAGCCCACTCCAAACTAGCTCCTACGAGCAGTACTTC
-,-,TRBJ2-7,TRBV20-1,CSARRAYEQYF,TGCAGTGCTAGACGGGCCTACGAGCAGTACTTC
TRBD1,few,TRBJ2-3,TRBV19,CASGPGTGSDTQYF,TGTGCCAGTGGCCCTGGGACAGGGTCCGATACGCAGTATTTT
-,-,TRBJ2-7,TRBV10-3,CAISEPTGSSYEQYF,TGTGCCATCAGTGAGCCTACAGGCAGCTCCTACGAGCAGTACTTC
TRBD2,-,TRBJ2-7,TRBV19,CASSVGLALGEQYF,TGTGCCAGTAGTGTTGGACTAGCCCTTGGGGAGCAGTACTTC
-,-,TRBJ1-2,TRBV7-9,CASSDLEAGAGYTF,TGTGCCAGCAGCGACTTGGAGGCAGGGGCTGGCTACACCTTC
-,-,TRBJ2-7,TRBV4-1,CASSQRSGSGYEQYF,TGCGCCAGCAGCCAACGAAGCGGATCCGGCTACGAGCAGTACTTC
TRBD1,-,TRBJ1-1,TRBV6-6,CASSYIGRDREAFF,TGTGCCAGCAGTTACATCGGTCGGGACAGGGAAGCTTTCTTT
-,-,TRBJ2-5,TRBV10-1,CASSESRGFGEETQYF,TGCGCCAGCAGTGAGTCAAGGGGGTTCGGAGAAGAGACCCAGTACTTC
-,-,TRBJ1-1,TRBV6-6,CASSYSEGNTEAFF,TGTGCCAGCAGTTACTCTGAGGGAAACACTGAAGCTTTCTTT
TRBD1,-,TRBJ1-1,TRBV30,CAWRDRGWNTEAFF,TGTGCCTGGAGGGACAGGGGTTGGAACACTGAAGCTTTCTTT
-,-,TRBJ1-4,TRBV23-1,CASSQSPLSRSSATNEKLFF,TGCGCCAGCAGTCAATCGCCCCTTTCGCGCTCGAGCGCAACTAATGAAAAACTGTTTTTT
TRBD2,-,TRBJ2-5,TRBV11-2,CASSPGLAGKETQYF,TGTGCCAGCAGCCCCGGGCTAGCGGGGAAAGAGACCCAGTACTTC
TRBD2,-,TRBJ2-3,TRBV30,CAWSWGGGADTQYF,TGTGCCTGGAGTTGGGGGGGTGGGGCAGATACGCAGTATTTT
-,-,TRBJ2-3,TRBV7-3,CASSLRPSVDTQYF,TGTGCCAGCAGCTTAAGGCCTAGTGTCGATACGCAGTATTTT
-,-,TRBJ2-1,TRBV7-3,CASSPGGYNEQFF,TGTGCCAGCAGCCCCGGGGGCTACAATGAGCAGTTCTTC
-,-,TRBJ1-3,TRBV5-1,CASSLEGVKSGNTIYF,TGCGCCAGCAGCTTGGAAGGGGTTAAGTCTGGAAACACCATATATTTT
TRBD1,-,TRBJ2-1,TRBV10-3,CATFPGQGSYNEQFF,TGTGCCACCTTTCCGGGACAGGGGTCCTACAATGAGCAGTTCTTC
-,-,TRBJ2-2,TRBV5-4,CASSKGAGELFF,TGTGCCAGCAGCAAAGGGGCCGGGGAGCTGTTTTTT
TRBD1,once,TRBJ2-5,TRBV7-2,CASSLGDRVWVETQYF,TGTGCCAGCAGCTTAGGGGACAGGGTTTGGGTAGAGACCCAGTACTTC